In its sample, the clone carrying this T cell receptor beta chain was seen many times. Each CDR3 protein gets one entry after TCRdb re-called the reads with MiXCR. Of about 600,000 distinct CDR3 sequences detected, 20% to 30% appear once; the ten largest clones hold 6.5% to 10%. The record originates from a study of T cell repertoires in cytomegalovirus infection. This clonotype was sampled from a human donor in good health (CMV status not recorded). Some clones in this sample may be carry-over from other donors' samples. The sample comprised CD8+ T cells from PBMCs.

The CDR3 nucleotides read TGTGCCAGCAGCTATGTTACCGGGACACCCGGCTACACCTTC. As protein: CASSYVTGTPGYTF. The rearrangement links TRBV7-2 to TRBJ1-2; TRBD1 might be the D (6 bases). Trimming shortened V by 4 bases and J by 8 bases, and 17 bases separated the two germline ends. Germline V gives CDR1 SGHTA, CDR2 FQGNSA. The CDR3 runs 14 residues.